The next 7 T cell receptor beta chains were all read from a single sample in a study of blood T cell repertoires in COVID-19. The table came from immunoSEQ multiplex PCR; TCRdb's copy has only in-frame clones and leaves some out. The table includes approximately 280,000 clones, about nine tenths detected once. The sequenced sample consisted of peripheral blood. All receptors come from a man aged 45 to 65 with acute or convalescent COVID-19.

In DNA form, the CDR3 reads TGTGCCAGCAGTTTCTCCCCGGACAGACGTGGAAACACCATATATTTT. This translates into CASSFSPDRRGNTIYF. The chain has TRBV6-5 and TRBJ1-3; D is perhaps TRBD1 (6 bases). The CDR3 covers 16 residues. Germline V gene sequence: CDR1 MNHEY, CDR2 SVGAGI. Deletions cut 4 bases from V and 3 bases from J, with 16 bases between.

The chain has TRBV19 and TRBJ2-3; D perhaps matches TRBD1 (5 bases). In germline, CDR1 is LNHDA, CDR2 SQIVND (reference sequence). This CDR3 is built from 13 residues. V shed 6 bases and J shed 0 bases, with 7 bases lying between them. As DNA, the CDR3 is TGTGCCAGTAGGCAGGGTAGCACAGATACGCAGTATTTT. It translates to CASRQGSTDTQYF.

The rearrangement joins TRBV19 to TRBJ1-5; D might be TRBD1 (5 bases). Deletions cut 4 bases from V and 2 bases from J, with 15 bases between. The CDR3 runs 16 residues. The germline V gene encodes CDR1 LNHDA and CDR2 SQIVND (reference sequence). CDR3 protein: CASSKGHSQGNQPQHF. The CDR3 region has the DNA TGTGCCAGTAGTAAGGGGCATTCCCAGGGCAATCAGCCCCAGCATTTT.

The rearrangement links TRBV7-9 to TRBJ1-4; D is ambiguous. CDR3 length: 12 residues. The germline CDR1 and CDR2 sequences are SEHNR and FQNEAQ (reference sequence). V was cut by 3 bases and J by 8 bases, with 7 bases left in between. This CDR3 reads CASSFIEEKLFF. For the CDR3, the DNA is TGTGCCAGCAGCTTTATCGAGGAAAAACTGTTTTTT.

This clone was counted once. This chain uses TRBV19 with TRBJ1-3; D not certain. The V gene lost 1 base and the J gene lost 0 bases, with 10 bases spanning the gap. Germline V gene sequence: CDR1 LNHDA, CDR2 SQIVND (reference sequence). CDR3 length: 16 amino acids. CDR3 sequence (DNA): TGTGCCAGTAGTATAGCGTTGACGGGCTCTGGAAACACCATATATTTT. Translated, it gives CASSIALTGSGNTIYF.

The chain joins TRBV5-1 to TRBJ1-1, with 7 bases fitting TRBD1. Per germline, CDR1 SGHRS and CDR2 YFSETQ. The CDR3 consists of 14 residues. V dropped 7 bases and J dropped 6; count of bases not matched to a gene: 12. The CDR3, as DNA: TGCGCCAGCCGACCGACAGGGACCACCGCTGAAGCTTTCTTT. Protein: CASRPTGTTAEAFF.

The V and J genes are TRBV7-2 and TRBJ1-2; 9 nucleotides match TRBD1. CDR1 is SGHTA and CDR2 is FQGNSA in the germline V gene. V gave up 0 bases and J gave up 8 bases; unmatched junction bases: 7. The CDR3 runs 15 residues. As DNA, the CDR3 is TGTGCCAGCAGCTTAGCTACAGGGGGCCATGGGGGCTACACCTTC. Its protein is CASSLATGGHGGYTF.